This TCR beta chain comes out of a study of cytomegalovirus exposure and HLA in healthy donors. Study findings and constraints: Earlier findings revealed that most TCR beta V segments proved productive either about 87% or about 30% of the time. In a later analysis, across HLA loci, associated TCR counts were highest for DRB1, lowest for HLA-C. Apart from CMV serostatus, no immune exposure information was available.

PCR was performed using 60 Vbeta and 13 Jbeta primers. The data were produced by immunoSEQ multiplex PCR, yet TCRdb's version contains in-frame clones alone and is incomplete. Of 170,000 or so clones detected, over 80% appear once; the ten largest clones hold around 1.5%. A note on this clone: The antigen remains unidentified.

V gave up 7 bases and J gave up 7 bases; unmatched junction bases: 12. CDR3 size: 15 residues. Looked up from germline, CDR1 is MNHNS and CDR2 is SASEGT. J is TRBJ2-5 and V is TRBV6-1; 10 bases are a match to TRBD2. The clonotype originates from a man aged 50 to 60 in good health and CMV-seronegative. Specimen: PBMCs. The CDR3 bases are TGTGCCAGCATCATATCGGGGACTAGCGTAGGGACCCAGTACTTC. Encoded protein: CASIISGTSVGTQYF.